This entry features one T cell receptor beta chain sequence. The antigen it recognizes is unknown. No much larger clonotype is one base removed from it; base qualities were not supplied. The label giving this sample's treatment or condition can be read as: approximately nine-day PBMC culture with coronavirus spike peptide pools or control peptides (ViraFEST assay). To expand antigen-specific T cells with peptide pools and then pick out the expanded clonotypes through TCR sequencing, the study relied on the ViraFEST assay. The convalescent patients' positive SARS-CoV-2 PCR tests fell between March and December 2020, which was before the Alpha, Beta and Delta variants emerged in the United States. PBMCs were cultured at about 2 million per well in IMDM supplemented with roughly 5.2% human AB serum and 9.5 to 10 IU/ml IL-2, with approximately 10 ug/ml peptide pools added. On days 3 and 7, half of the culture medium was replaced with fresh IL-2-containing medium. Once the cells had been in culture for ten to eleven days, the EasySep CD4+ T cell isolation kit was used to isolate CD4+ T cells by negative selection. PBMCs were separated from whole blood using Ficoll-Paque Plus gradient centrifugation and then either used fresh or cryopreserved at -140C. Each culture condition was generally run in triplicate wells.

This specimen belongs to a study of vaccination and CD4 T cells after COVID-19 (dated by TCRdb to between 2022 and 2023). For the study in its entirety: SARS-CoV-2 positivity had been established in the convalescent patients by nasal swab PCR, and mild disease was recorded in some 10 of these patients and severe disease in one. Post-vaccine blood samples were obtained a median of approximately 74 days after the second vaccine dose, with a range of about 12 to 241 days. For stimulating the cultures, overlapping spike peptide pools were used, derived from SARS-CoV-2 as well as from the common cold coronaviruses HCoV-NL63, HCoV-OC43 and HCoV-229E. In control cultures, a CEFX viral epitope pool was used as positive control, an HIV-1 Nef peptide pool was used as negative control, or no peptide was added. Participants received two doses of either the Pfizer-BioNTech BNT162b2 vaccine (n=8) or the Moderna mRNA-1273 vaccine (n=2). Post-COVID blood samples were collected from convalescent patients a median of approximately 100 days after diagnosis, with a range of roughly 35 to 180 days. The convalescent cohort comprised six males and four females, including two Hispanic individuals, seven Caucasians, two Asians and one multiracial person. The spike-specific CD4+ TCR repertoire was compared before and after mRNA vaccination in about nine COVID-19 convalescent patients and 4 infection-naive healthy vaccine recipients. Beyond this particular receptor, the publication reports: Relatively few convalescent patients were included in the study, and early timepoints after natural infection were not analyzed. An increase in the median number of SARS-CoV-2-reactive clonotypes from approximately 23 after infection to 35 to 40 after vaccination was observed, but the change was not found to be significant. Of the vaccine-specific clones found in convalescent patients, nearly all (304 of 307) were mono-reactive for SARS-CoV-2 spike instead of being cross-reactive with common cold coronaviruses. Among the post-vaccine SARS-CoV-2-reactive clones in convalescent patients, a median around 85% showed up only after vaccination, which suggests vaccine-specific priming.

The germline V gene (reference sequence) sets CDR1 to DFQATT and CDR2 to SNEGSKA. For this chain, trimming is 3 bases at the V end and 2 bases at the J end, and the number of junction bases without a gene match is 8. The CDR3 holds 16 amino acids from the cysteine to the phenylalanine. The DNA shown is the 48-base CDR3, in frame from base 1. The library was obtained by PCR. At the Johns Hopkins FTIC core, DNA from the cultured CD4+ T cells underwent TCR sequencing with the Oncomine TCR Beta short-read assay. Genomic DNA was extracted from the cultured CD4+ T cells with the QIAamp micro DNA kit. Oncomine TCR Beta libraries from cultured CD4+ T cells were pooled with unique dual indexes and sequenced on an Illumina iSeq 100. For the original study's pipeline: Non-productive sequences were removed, and CDR3s that did not start with C, did not end with F or W, or were shorter than 7 amino acids were discarded. Antigen-specific clonotypes were identified using the MANAFEST web application through comparison of peptide-stimulated wells with reference and other culture wells. To be called positive, a clone needed an FDR below 0.05, an odds ratio above 5, and a productive frequency above 0.1% in at least two of three replicate wells. Clonotypes that were significantly expanded in both SARS-CoV-2 spike wells and at least one common cold coronavirus spike condition were defined as cross-reactive. CDR3 homology was assessed with Levenshtein distances (stringdist) and unrooted phylogenetic trees (ape) in R version 3.6.1. TCRdb handled the public reads itself, with Q25 trimming in fastp and clone calling in MiXCR, and kept productive beta chains. Each entry is one CDR3 protein sequence, shown with its most common DNA and genes. TCRdb's processing, not the authors', yielded these V and J calls. The sample contains 15,000 to 20,000 distinct CDR3 sequences, roughly 56% of them found a single time. The ten largest clones take up less than 8% of the sample.

This sequence uses TRBV20-1 and TRBJ1-3; TRBD1 agrees with 9 junctional bases. The sequence came from a human donor who had recovered from COVID-19. The sample taken for sequencing was CD4+ T cells from blood, cultured in vitro. The CDR3 protein sequence reads: CSARDTGTGTGNTIYF. The bases are TGCAGTGCTAGGGACACCGGGACAGGGACTGGAAACACCATATATTTT.